These T cell receptor beta chains were read from a single sample in a study of blood T cell repertoires in COVID-19. Data came from immunoSEQ multiplex PCR; TCRdb stores just in-frame clones and leaves some out. In the table there are roughly 200,000 clones, 90% of which are singletons. The sample was peripheral blood. These receptors were taken from a man aged 50 or older with acute or convalescent COVID-19. CDR3s include the opening cysteine and the closing phenylalanine or tryptophan. The D gene is left open where the match is weak.

v_call,d_call,j_call,cdr3_aa
TRBV18,TRBD1,TRBJ1-2,CASSPRQGTGYGYTF
TRBV27,-,TRBJ1-3,CASSLRGSSGNTIYF
TRBV7-2,-,TRBJ2-1,CASSSPRISDHEQFF
TRBV5-5,-,TRBJ2-4,CASSLVGGVNIQYF
TRBV6-1,-,TRBJ1-5,CASSERGAQPQHF
TRBV5-1,-,TRBJ1-1,CASSLAGSVNTEAFF
TRBV7-2,-,TRBJ2-1,CASSLFGGATYNEQFF
TRBV12-5,-,TRBJ1-1,CASGSTEHTEAFF
TRBV19,TRBD2,TRBJ2-5,CASRSGRMETQYF
TRBV29-1,-,TRBJ2-7,CSVEDYLGPAGHEQYF
TRBV11-2,TRBD1,TRBJ2-1,CASSTGQGNNEQFF
TRBV11-2,-,TRBJ2-7,CASSLAGYEQYF
TRBV7-9,TRBD1,TRBJ1-1,CASSLGGTGRTEAFF
TRBV7-2,-,TRBJ1-6,CASSPRQESPLHF
TRBV27,-,TRBJ2-2,CASSLQGLSNTGELFF
TRBV7-8,-,TRBJ1-5,CASSKLTDSNQPQHF
TRBV28,-,TRBJ1-1,CASSLFLLRENTEAFF
TRBV19,-,TRBJ2-7,CASSISIRRDYEQYF
TRBV23-1,TRBD2,TRBJ2-1,CASSQSWDRRGGTNEQFF
TRBV18,TRBD1,TRBJ1-4,CASSSQGDSVEKLFF
TRBV27,-,TRBJ1-1,CASSYLRGGGMNTEAFF
TRBV3-1/TRBV3-2,TRBD1,TRBJ1-4,CASSPPTGKNEKLFF
TRBV27,TRBD1,TRBJ2-1,CASSLSFLSLPRQGLNEQFF
TRBV27,TRBD1,TRBJ2-7,CASRGQGSYEQYF
TRBV7-3,-,TRBJ2-3,CASSRIPRLDQQYF
TRBV5-4,TRBD1,TRBJ2-4,CASSTRDRGGKNIQYF
TRBV5-1,TRBD1,TRBJ1-1,CASSLALTGRGTEAFF
TRBV18,TRBD1,TRBJ2-2,CASSPGTGNTGELFF
TRBV4-1,TRBD2,TRBJ2-3,CASSQEISGRDTQYF
TRBV7-8,TRBD2,TRBJ2-1,CASSLFGRDYNEQFF
TRBV5-5,-,TRBJ1-4,CASRSGTGNEKLFF
TRBV27,-,TRBJ1-1,CASSFSIGDTEAFF
TRBV5-4,TRBD1,TRBJ1-4,CASSYGTGVEKLFF
TRBV19,TRBD1,TRBJ2-7,CASSIGPGQVDYEQYF
TRBV7-2,-,TRBJ1-2,CASSLGQGISYGYTF
TRBV4-2,TRBD1,TRBJ1-5,CASSQAGTGSNQPQHF
TRBV7-9,-,TRBJ2-5,CASSSRGGGALETQYF
TRBV28,-,TRBJ2-3,CASCSKRLTDTQYF
TRBV19,-,TRBJ1-5,CASSIVQGNDQPQHF
TRBV15,-,TRBJ1-3,CATRLSSSGNTIYF
TRBV11-3,TRBD1,TRBJ1-2,CASSSTGQGFPNYGYTF
TRBV27,-,TRBJ1-6,CASSFRQTHSPLHF
TRBV7-6,TRBD2,TRBJ2-5,CASSPPGLAQETQYF
TRBV7-2,-,TRBJ2-1,CASSLASGGHNEQFF
TRBV2,-,TRBJ1-5,CASRLEDSKNQPQHF
TRBV5-4,TRBD1,TRBJ2-5,CASSLDRQETQYF
TRBV7-6,-,TRBJ2-3,CASSLFRESETDTQYF
TRBV2,-,TRBJ1-5,CASGRQENQPQHF
TRBV6-5,TRBD2,TRBJ2-7,CASSYSVREAGYEQYF
TRBV28,-,TRBJ1-1,CASSLIGSGTEAFF
TRBV28,TRBD1,TRBJ1-4,CASSTGQNDEKLFF
TRBV10-3,TRBD2,TRBJ2-1,CAISESPSGGNEQFF
TRBV5-4,TRBD2,TRBJ2-1,CASSRGGIAGRSEQFF
TRBV4-3,-,TRBJ2-5,CASSQDPRQGIETQYF